A single sample is the source of the 2 T cell receptor beta chains below, sequenced in a study of OX40 agonist ivuxolimab in advanced cancers. TCRdb keeps only in-frame clones here, not all; method: immunoSEQ multiplex PCR. This sample yields 50,000 to 65,000 clones, of which roughly 90% are seen a single time; roughly 0.6% belongs to the top ten. Source: CD4+ or CD8+ T cells sorted from blood, taken in a trial of the OX40 agonist ivuxolimab. All receptors derive from an adult with an advanced solid tumor such as melanoma, head and neck, liver or kidney cancer.

V and J are TRBV30 and TRBJ2-5, with 9 bases that match TRBD1. Unmatched junction bases numbered 10, after V lost 3 bases and J lost 5 bases. The CDR3 runs 15 residues. The germline CDR1 and CDR2 sequences are GTSNPN and SVGIG (reference sequence). CDR3 sequence reads: CAWRQTGGPRETQYF. The CDR3 coding sequence is TGTGCCTGGAGGCAGACAGGGGGGCCCCGCGAGACCCAGTACTTC.

This clone appeared a single time. V usage is TRBV5-1 and J usage is TRBJ2-3; D uncertain. Germline CDR1 reads SGHRS; CDR2 reads YFSETQ. The V gene lost 5 bases and the J gene lost 8 bases, with 15 bases spanning the gap. This CDR3 has 13 amino acids. CDR3 in DNA: TGCGCCAGCAGTCTTCAGGCCCTGGGTACGCAGTATTTT. Translating gives CASSLQALGTQYF.